This TCR beta chain was sequenced during a study of blood T cell repertoires in COVID-19. Study details: Material from acute and convalescent COVID-19 was sourced from the United States, Italy and Spain.

The table came from immunoSEQ multiplex PCR; TCRdb's copy has only in-frame clones and leaves some out. The sample carries 200,000 to 250,000 clones, around 81% recorded once. The CDR3 is made up of 14 amino acids. Germline-derived CDR1 and CDR2 are SGHNT and YYREEE (reference sequence). Trimming took 0 bases from V and 3 from J; bases not matched to a gene: 3. The clonotype was recovered from a woman between 40 and 55 years old with acute COVID-19. The rearrangement joins TRBV5-4 to TRBJ2-7; 7 bases are a match to TRBD1. The specimen sequenced was PBMCs or T cells enriched from blood (not recorded which). The CDR3 spells CASSLEAGGYEQYF. The CDR3 DNA sequence: TGTGCCAGCAGCTTGGAGGCAGGGGGCTACGAGCAGTACTTC.